Listed below are T cell receptor beta chains from one sample, sequenced in a study of T cell responses to AZD1222 COVID-19 vaccine. The assay was immunoSEQ multiplex PCR, and TCRdb's table has in-frame clones only and misses some. The data show some 94,000 clones, with about nine tenths seen just once and less than 6% held by the top ten. The starting material was peripheral blood, obtained 28 days after the second AZD1222 dose. These receptors were obtained from an adult who received the AZD1222 COVID-19 vaccine. The CDR3 runs from the conserved cysteine through the conserved F or W. The order of the fields is V gene, CDR3 protein.

>TRBV19
CASSIDNEETQYF
>TRBV6-1
CASSEPGHGYSPLHF
>TRBV6-2/TRBV6-3
CASSYSIGLASQETQYF
>TRBV6-5
CASSYSGRGGETQYF
>TRBV6-2/TRBV6-3
CASSYVPGTSGYNEQFF
>TRBV27
CASSLTVYNYGYTF
>TRBV28
CASSLSLALAYEQYF
>TRBV6-5
CASTGRVGRDYGYTF
>TRBV9
CASSVEGLNSGNTIYF
>TRBV7-3
CASSFQAGGPETQYF
>TRBV5-1
CASSPGHTTDTQYF
>TRBV27
CASSLASGGIYNEQFF
>TRBV3-1/TRBV3-2
CASSPGGAFF
>TRBV10-2
CASSGTGQGVLIPRQETQYF
>TRBV6-2/TRBV6-3
CASSYHRGPTDTQYF
>TRBV6-6
CASSPLSSGTSGGRYEQFF
>TRBV30
CAWTLARGFAYEQYF
>TRBV23-1
CASSPNPGQGDCQPQHF
>TRBV7-8
CASSPAGVTYEQYF
>TRBV27
CASRSGTQGGNQPQHF
>TRBV5-4
CASSLPGTALYGYTF
>TRBV5-6
CASSGKVTTNEKLFF
>TRBV5-4
CASSRPGQGYEQYF
>TRBV4-3
CASSQEVGGSGNTIYF
>TRBV2
CASSEVGSSYGYTF
>TRBV9
CASSGRVGEQFF
>TRBV18
CASSRPDRGFTEAFF
>TRBV4-1
CASSQPDRGPGYGYTF
>TRBV30
CAWSAGVEQYF
>TRBV19
CASTQIQGATNEKLFF
>TRBV7-2
CASSLGLGSNQPQHF
>TRBV5-1
CASSLDRHLEQFF
>TRBV18
CASSPSWMDSYATNEKLFF
>TRBV3-1/TRBV3-2
CASGLSGGQFF
>TRBV29-1
CSVGNPAGQETQYF
>TRBV5-1
CASSRDYQGAGEKLFF
>TRBV29-1
CSVLKGWGTEAFF
>TRBV11-2
CASSLWVAGGTSYNEQFF
>TRBV29-1
CSVTRRGDVTDTQYF
>TRBV6-5
CASEEGVSGNTIYF
>TRBV5-4
CASSPIRTANTEAFF
>TRBV4-1
CASSQRVLASKGLNTQYF
>TRBV24-1
CATSDLRQETQYF
>TRBV14
CASSQDHWAGELFF
>TRBV18
CASSPRYYGSIDTQYF
>TRBV29-1
CSAEPRDSGNTIYF
>TRBV19
CASSPVGLTGELFF